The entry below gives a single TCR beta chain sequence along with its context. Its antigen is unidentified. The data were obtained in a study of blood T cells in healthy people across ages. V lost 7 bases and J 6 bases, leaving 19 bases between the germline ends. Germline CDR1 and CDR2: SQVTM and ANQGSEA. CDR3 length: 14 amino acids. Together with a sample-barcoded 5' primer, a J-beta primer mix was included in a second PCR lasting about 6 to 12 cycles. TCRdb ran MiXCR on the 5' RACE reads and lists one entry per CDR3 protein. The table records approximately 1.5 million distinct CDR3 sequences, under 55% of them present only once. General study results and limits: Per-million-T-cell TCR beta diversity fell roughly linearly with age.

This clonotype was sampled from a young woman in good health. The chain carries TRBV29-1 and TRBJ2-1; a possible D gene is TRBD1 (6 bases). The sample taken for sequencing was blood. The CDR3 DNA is TGCAGCGAAAACAGGGATCTTGAGAGCAATGAGCAGTTCTTC. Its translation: CSENRDLESNEQFF.